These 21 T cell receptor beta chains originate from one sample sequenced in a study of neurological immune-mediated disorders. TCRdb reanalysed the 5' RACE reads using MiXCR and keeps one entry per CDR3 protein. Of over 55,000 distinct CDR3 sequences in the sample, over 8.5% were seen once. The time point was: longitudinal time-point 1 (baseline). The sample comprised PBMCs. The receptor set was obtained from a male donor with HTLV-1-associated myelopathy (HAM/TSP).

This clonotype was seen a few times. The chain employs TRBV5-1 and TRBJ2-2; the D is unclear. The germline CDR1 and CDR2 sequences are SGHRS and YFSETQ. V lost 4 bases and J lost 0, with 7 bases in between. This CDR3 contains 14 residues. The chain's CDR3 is CASSIQSNTGELFF. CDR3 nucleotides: TGCGCCAGCAGCATTCAGTCGAACACCGGGGAGCTGTTTTTT.

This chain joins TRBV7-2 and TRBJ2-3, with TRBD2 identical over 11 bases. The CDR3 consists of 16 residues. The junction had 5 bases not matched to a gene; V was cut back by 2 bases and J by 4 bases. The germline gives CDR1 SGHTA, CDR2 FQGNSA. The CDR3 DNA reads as TGTGCCAGCAGCTTACGACTAGCGGGGAGTTCAGATACGCAGTATTTT. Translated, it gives CASSLRLAGSSDTQYF.

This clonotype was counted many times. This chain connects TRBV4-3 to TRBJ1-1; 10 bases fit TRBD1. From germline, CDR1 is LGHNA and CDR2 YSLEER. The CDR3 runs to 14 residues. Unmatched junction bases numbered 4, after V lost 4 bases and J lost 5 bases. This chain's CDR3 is CASSPTGGWTEAFF. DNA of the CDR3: TGCGCCAGCAGCCCGACAGGGGGCTGGACTGAAGCTTTCTTT.

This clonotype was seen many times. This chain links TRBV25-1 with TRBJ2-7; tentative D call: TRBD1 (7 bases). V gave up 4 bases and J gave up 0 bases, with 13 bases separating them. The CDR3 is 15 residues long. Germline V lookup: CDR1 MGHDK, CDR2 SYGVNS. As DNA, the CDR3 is TGTGCCAGCAGTGGCGGGACAGTCCTCTCCTACGAGCAGTACTTC. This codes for CASSGGTVLSYEQYF.

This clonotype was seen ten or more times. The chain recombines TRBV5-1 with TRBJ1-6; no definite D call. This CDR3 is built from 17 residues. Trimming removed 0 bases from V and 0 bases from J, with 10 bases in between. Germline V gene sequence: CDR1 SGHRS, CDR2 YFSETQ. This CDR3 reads CASSLAAASSYNSPLHF. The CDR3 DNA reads TGCGCCAGCAGCTTGGCCGCGGCAAGCTCCTATAATTCACCCCTCCACTTT.

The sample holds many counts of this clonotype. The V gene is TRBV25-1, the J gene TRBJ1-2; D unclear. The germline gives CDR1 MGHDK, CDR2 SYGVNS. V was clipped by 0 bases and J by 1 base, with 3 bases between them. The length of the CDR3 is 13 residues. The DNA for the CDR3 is TGTGCCAGCAGTGAATACCATAACTATGGCTACACCTTC. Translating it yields CASSEYHNYGYTF.

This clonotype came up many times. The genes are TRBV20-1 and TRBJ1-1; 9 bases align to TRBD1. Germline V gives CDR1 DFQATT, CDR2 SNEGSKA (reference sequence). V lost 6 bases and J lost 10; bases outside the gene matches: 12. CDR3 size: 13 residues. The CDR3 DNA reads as TGCAGTGCATCGGAGGTAGGGACAGGGCGAGCTTTCTTT. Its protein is CSASEVGTGRAFF.

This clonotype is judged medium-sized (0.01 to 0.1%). The CDR3 loop is CASSQMTGMSTDTQYF. The DNA for the CDR3 is TGCGCCAGCAGCCAAATGACAGGGATGTCCACAGATACGCAGTATTTT. The V call is TRBV4-3, the J call TRBJ2-3; 7 bases are a match to TRBD1. V gave up 2 bases and J gave up 2 bases; unmatched junction bases: 7. The CDR3 is 16 amino acids. In germline, CDR1 is LGHNA, CDR2 YSLEER.

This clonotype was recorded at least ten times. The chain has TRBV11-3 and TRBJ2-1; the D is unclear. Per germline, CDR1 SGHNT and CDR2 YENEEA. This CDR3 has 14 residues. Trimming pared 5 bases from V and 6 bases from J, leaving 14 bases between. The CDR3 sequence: CASSPRTETNEQFF. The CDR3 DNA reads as TGTGCCAGCAGCCCTCGGACGGAAACCAATGAGCAGTTCTTC.

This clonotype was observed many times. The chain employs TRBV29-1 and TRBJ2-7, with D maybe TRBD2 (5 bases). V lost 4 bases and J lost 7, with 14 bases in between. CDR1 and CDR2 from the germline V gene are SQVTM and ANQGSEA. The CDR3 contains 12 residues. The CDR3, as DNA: TGCAGCGTTGGGCATACGACGGGAGAGCAGTACTTC. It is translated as CSVGHTTGEQYF.

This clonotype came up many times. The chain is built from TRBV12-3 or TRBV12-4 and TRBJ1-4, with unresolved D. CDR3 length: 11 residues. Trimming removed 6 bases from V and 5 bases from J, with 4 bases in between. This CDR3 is CASRTNEKLFF. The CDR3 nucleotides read TGTGCCAGCAGGACGAATGAAAAACTGTTTTTT.

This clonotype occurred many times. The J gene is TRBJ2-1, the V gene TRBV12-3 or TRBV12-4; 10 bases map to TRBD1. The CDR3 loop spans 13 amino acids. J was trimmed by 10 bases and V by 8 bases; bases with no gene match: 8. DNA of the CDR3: TGTGCCAGCTTTGACAGGGGGCGCAGAGAGCAGTTCTTC. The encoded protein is CASFDRGRREQFF.

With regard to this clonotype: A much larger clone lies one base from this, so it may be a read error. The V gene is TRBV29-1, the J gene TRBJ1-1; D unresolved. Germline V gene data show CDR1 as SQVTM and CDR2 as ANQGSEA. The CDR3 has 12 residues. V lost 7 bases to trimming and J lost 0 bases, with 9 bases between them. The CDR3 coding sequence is TGCAGCGACTCAGAAGTGAACACTGAAGCTTTCTTT. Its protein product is CSDSEVNTEAFF.

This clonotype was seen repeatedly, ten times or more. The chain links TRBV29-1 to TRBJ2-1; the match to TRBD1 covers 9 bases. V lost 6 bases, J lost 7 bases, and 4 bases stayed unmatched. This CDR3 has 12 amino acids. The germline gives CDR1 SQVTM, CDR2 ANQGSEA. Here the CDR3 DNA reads TGCAGCGTGGGGGACAGGGTAAATGAGCAGTTCTTC. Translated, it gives CSVGDRVNEQFF.

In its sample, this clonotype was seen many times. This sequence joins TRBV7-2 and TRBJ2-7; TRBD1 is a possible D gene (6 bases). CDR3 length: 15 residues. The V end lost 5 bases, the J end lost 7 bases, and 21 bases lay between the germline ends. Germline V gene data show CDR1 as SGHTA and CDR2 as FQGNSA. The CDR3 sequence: CASSPAGTPVGEQYF. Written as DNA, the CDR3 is TGTGCCAGCAGCCCTGCCGGGACACCGGTTGGGGAGCAGTACTTC.

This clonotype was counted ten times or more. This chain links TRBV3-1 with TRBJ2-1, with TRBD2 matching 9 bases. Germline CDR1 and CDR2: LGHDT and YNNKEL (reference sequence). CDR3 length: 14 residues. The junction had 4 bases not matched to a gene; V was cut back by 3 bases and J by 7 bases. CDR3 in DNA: TGTGCCAGCAGCCAGCGGGGGGGCAGTAATGAGCAGTTCTTC. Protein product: CASSQRGGSNEQFF.

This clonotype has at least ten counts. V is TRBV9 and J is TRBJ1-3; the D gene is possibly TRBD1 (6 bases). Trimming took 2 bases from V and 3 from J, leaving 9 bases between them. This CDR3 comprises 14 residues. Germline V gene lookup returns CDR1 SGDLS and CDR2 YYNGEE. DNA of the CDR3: TGTGCCAGCAGCGTGGACAGACTTGGAAACACCATATATTTT. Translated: CASSVDRLGNTIYF.

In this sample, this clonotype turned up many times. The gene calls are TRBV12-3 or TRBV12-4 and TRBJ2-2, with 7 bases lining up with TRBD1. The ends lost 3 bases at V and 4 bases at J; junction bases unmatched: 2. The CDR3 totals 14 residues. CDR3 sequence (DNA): TGTGCCAGCAGTTTTGGGACAGTCACCGGGGAGCTGTTTTTT. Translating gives CASSFGTVTGELFF.

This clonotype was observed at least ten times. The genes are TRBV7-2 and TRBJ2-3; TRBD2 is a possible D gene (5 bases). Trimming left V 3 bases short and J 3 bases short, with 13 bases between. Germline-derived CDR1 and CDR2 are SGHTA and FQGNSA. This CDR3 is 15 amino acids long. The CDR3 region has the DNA TGTGCCAGCAGCTTGCGACTGACTAAGACAGATACGCAGTATTTT. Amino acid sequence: CASSLRLTKTDTQYF.

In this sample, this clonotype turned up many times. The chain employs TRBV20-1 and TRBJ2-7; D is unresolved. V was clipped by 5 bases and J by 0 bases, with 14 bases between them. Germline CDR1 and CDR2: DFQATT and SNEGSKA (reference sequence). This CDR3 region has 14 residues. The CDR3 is CSAGVGLSSYEQYF. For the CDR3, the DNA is TGCAGTGCTGGGGTCGGGTTGAGCTCCTACGAGCAGTACTTC.

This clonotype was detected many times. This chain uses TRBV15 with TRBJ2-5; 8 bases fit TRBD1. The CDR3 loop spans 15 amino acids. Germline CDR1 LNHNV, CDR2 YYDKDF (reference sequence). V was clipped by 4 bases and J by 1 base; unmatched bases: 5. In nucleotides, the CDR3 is TGTGCCACCAGCAAAGGAGGACAGGGCCAAGAGACCCAGTACTTC. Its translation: CATSKGGQGQETQYF.